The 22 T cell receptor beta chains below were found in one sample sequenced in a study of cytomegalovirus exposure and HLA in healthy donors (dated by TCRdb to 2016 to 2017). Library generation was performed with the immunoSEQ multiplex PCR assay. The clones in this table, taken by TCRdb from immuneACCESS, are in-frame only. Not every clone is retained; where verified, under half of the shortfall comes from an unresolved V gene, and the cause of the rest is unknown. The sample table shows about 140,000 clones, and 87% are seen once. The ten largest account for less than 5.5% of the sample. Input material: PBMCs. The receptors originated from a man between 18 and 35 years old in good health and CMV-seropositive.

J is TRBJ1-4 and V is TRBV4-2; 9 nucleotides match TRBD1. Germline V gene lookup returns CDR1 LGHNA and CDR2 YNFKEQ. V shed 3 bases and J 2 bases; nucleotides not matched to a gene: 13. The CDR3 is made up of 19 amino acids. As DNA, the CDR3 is TGTGCCAGCAGCCAGGTCCGGGACAGGGTGTTAGGGACTAATGAAAAACTGTTTTTT. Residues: CASSQVRDRVLGTNEKLFF.

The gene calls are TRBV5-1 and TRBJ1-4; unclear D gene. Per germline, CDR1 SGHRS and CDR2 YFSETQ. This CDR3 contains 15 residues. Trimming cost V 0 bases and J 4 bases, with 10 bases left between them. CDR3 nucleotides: TGCGCCAGCAGCTTGGGTCACGCGGGTAATGAAAAACTGTTTTTT. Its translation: CASSLGHAGNEKLFF. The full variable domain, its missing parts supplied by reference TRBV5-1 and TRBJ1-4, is KAGVTQTPRYLIKTRGQQVTLSCSPISGHRSVSWYQQTPGQGLQFLFEYFSETQRNKGNFPGRFSGRQFSNSRSEMNVSTLELGDSALYLCASSLGHAGNEKLFFGSGTQLSVL.

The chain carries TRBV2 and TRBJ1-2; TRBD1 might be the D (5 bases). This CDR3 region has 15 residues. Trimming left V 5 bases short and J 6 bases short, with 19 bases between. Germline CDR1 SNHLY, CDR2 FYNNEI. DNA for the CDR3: TGTGCCAGCAGTCCCGGGCGGGGGAAGCGAGATGGCTACACCTTC. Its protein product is CASSPGRGKRDGYTF.

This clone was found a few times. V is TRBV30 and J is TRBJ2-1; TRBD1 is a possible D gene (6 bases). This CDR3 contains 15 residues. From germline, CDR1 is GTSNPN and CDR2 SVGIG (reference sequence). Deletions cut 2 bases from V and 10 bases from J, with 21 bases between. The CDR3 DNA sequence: TGTGCCTGGAGTCGGGCCCGGAGGTCGACAGGCGAGCAGTTCTTC. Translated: CAWSRARRSTGEQFF.

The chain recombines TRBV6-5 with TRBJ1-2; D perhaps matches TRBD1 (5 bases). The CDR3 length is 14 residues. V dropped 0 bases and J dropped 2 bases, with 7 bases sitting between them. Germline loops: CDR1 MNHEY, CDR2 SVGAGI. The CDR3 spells CASSYSDRNYGYTF. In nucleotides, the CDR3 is TGTGCCAGCAGTTACTCCGACAGAAACTATGGCTACACCTTC.

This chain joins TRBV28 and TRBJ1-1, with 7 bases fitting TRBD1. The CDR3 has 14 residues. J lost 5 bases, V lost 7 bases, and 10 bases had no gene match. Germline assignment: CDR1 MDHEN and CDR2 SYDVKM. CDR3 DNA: TGTGCCAGCACCACAAGGGACAGAGGTACTGAAGCTTTCTTT. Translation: CASTTRDRGTEAFF.

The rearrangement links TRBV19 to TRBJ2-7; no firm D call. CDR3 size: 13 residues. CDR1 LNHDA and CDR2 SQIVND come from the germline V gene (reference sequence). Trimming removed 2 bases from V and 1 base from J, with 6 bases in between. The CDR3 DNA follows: TGTGCCAGTAGTATATCAGATTCCTACGAGCAGTACTTC. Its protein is CASSISDSYEQYF.

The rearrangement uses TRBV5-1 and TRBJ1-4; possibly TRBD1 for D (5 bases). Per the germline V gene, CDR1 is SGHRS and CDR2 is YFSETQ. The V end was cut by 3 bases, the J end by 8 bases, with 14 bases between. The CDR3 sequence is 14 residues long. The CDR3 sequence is CASSSTVTKEKLFF. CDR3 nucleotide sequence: TGCGCCAGCAGCTCGACAGTAACGAAGGAAAAACTGTTTTTT.

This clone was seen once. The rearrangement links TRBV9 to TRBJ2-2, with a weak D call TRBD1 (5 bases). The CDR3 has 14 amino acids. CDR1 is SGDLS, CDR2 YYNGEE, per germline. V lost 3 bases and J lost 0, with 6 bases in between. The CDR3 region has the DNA TGTGCCAGCAGCGGGACACCGAACACCGGGGAGCTGTTTTTT. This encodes CASSGTPNTGELFF.

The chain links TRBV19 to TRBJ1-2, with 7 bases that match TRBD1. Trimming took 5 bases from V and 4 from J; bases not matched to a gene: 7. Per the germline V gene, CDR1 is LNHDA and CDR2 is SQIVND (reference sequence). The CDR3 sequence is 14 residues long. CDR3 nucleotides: TGTGCCAGTAGTTCTACTACAGGGGTCTATGGCTACACCTTC. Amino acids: CASSSTTGVYGYTF.

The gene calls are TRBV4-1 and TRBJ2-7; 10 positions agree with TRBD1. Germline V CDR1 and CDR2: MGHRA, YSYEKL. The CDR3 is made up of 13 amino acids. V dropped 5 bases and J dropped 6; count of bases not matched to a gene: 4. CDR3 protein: CASSFGQGGEQYF. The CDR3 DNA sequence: TGCGCCAGCAGCTTTGGACAGGGGGGCGAGCAGTACTTC.

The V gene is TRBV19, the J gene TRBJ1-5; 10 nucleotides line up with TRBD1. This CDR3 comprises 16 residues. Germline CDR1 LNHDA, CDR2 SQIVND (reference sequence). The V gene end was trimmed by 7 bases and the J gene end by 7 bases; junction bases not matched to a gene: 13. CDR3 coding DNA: TGTGCCAGTACCTCGTCCGGGACAGGGGTTGGCCAGCCCCAGCATTTT. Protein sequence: CASTSSGTGVGQPQHF.

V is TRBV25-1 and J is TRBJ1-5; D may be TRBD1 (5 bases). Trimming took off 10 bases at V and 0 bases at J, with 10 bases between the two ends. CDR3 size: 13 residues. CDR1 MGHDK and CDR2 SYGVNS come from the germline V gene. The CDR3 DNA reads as TGTGCCACTCAGACAGATAGCAATCAGCCCCAGCATTTT. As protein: CATQTDSNQPQHF.

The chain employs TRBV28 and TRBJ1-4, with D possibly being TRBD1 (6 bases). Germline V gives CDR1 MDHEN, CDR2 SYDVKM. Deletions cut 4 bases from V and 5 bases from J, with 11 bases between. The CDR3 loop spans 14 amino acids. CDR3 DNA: TGTGCCAGCAGTTCGACAGGTGAAAATGAAAAACTGTTTTTT. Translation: CASSSTGENEKLFF.

CDR3 residues: CASTNPRQGATEAFF. Here the CDR3 DNA reads TGTGCCAGCACAAACCCACGACAGGGGGCCACTGAAGCTTTCTTT. The gene calls are TRBV28 and TRBJ1-1; 10 bases align to TRBD1. The CDR3 loop spans 15 amino acids. Per the germline V gene, CDR1 is MDHEN and CDR2 is SYDVKM. The V gene end was trimmed by 7 bases and the J gene end by 4 bases; junction bases not matched to a gene: 9. The variable domain in full, completed from reference TRBV28 and TRBJ1-1, reads DVKVTQSSRYLVKRTGEKVFLECVQDMDHENMFWYRQDPGLGLRLIYFSYDVKMKEKGDIPEGYSVSREKKERFSLILESASTNQTSMYLCASTNPRQGATEAFFGQGTRLTVV.

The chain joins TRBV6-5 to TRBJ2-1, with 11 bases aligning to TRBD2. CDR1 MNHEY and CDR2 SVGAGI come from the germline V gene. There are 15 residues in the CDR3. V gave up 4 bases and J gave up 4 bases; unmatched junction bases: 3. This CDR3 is CASSSTSGGYNEQFF. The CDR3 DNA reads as TGTGCCAGCAGTTCCACTAGCGGGGGATACAATGAGCAGTTCTTC.

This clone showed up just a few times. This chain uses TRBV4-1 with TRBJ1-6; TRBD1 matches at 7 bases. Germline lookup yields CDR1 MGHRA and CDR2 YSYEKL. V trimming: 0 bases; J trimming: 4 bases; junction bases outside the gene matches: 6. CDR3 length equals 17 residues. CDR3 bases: TGCGCCAGCAGCCAAGATCAGGCAGGGGGGTATAATTCACCCCTCCACTTT. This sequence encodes CASSQDQAGGYNSPLHF.

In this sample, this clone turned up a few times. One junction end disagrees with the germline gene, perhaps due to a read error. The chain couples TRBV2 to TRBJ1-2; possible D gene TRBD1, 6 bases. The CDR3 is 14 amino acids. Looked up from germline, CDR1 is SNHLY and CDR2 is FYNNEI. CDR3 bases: TGTGCCAGCCGTGAGGGCACAGGGATTGATGGCTACACCTTC. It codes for CASREGTGIDGYTF.

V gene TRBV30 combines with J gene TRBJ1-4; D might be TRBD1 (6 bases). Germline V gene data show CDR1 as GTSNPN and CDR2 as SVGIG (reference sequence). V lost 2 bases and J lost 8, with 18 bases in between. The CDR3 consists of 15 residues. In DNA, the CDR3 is TGTGCCTGGAGTCCTCGGACAGCCCTGGGGGAAAAACTGTTTTTT. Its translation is CAWSPRTALGEKLFF.

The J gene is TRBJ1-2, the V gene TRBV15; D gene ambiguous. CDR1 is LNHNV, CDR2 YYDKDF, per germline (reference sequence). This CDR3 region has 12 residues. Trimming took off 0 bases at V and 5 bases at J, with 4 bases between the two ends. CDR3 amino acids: CATSRDIYGYTF. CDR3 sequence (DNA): TGTGCCACCAGCAGAGACATTTATGGCTACACCTTC.

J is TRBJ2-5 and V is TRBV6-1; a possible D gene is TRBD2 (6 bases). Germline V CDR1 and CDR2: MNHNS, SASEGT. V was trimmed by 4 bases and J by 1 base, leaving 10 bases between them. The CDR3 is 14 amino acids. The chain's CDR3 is CASSGGGTQETQYF. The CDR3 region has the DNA TGTGCCAGCAGTGGTGGCGGGACCCAAGAGACCCAGTACTTC.

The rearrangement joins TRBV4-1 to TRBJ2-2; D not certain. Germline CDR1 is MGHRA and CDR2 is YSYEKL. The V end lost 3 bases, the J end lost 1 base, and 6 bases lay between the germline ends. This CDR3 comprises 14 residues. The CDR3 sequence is CASSQQENTGELFF. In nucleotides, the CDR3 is TGCGCCAGCAGCCAGCAGGAGAACACCGGGGAGCTGTTTTTT.